This TCR beta chain was observed in a study of T-cell reconstitution after alpha-beta-depleted transplantation in children (dated by TCRdb to the mid-2010s). General notes on the study: The study quantitatively tracked T-cell immune reconstitution after TCRalphabeta/CD19-depleted allogeneic hematopoietic cell transplantation in children using TCR repertoire profiling. Study-wide findings and limitations: Over subsequent months, a decline in hyperexpanded clone frequencies was noted, and after one year, T-cell counts and TCRbeta diversity were mostly ascribed to newly produced T cells. The high TCRbeta diversity at day 60 in some patients was ascribed to recipient T cells and intrathymic progenitors that had survived conditioning. About two months after transplant, the apparently early recovery of alphabetaT-cell counts reportedly depended on just several hundred clones that had expanded rapidly and came from non-depleted graft cells.

Reading the label with the study, this specimen's treatment or condition is: allogeneic hematopoietic cell transplantation with graft depleted of TCRalphabeta T cells and CD19 B cells. TCRalphabeta/CD19-depleted allogeneic hematopoietic cell grafts were given to the transplant recipients, all of whom were children. Library prep was done by PCR. These reads were obtained on an Illumina HiSeq 2500. Molecular barcoding was employed in the preparation of TCR libraries, with unique molecular identifiers being used to normalize TCRbeta repertoire quantification. The public reads were reanalyzed by TCRdb: fastp trimming at Q25, MiXCR alignment, in-frame beta chains only. For every CDR3 protein sequence, its rows merge into one entry that carries the most common genes and DNA. Within this sample are around 450,000 distinct CDR3 sequences, with around 16% of them counted one time only. Together, the top ten hold 29% of the sample.

As to this clonotype: Its antigen remains undetermined. The record has no base qualities; no much larger clone is one base away.

Cut back by 4 bases and 8 bases, the V and J ends lie 12 bases apart. The germline V gene sets CDR1 to SGHTA and CDR2 to FQGNSA. Counted from cysteine to phenylalanine, this CDR3 has 13 amino acids. The retained sequence is limited to the CDR3, 39 bases, with the frame set at the first base. This TCR came from a boy in the first two years of life who had a stem cell transplant for Wiskott-Aldrich syndrome, so the T cells may come from the graft donor. Rearrangement joined TRBV7-2 to TRBJ2-1; the D gene is tentatively TRBD1 or TRBD2, each matching 5 bases. Here the sequenced sample was PBMCs, mostly from graft donor cells, taken 360 days after TCRalphabeta/CD19-depleted stem cell transplant. The CDR3 has the sequence CASSSSLGDEQFF. The DNA sequence is given as TGTGCCAGCAGCTCTAGCCTAGGGGATGAGCAGTTCTTC.